The clone carrying this T cell receptor (beta chain) appeared a single time. This sample is drawn from a study of cytomegalovirus exposure and HLA in healthy donors. Researchers ran the PCR with 60 Vbeta and 13 Jbeta primers. Sequencing was performed with immunoSEQ multiplex PCR; in TCRdb, only in-frame clones are kept and a portion is missing. Of roughly 180,000 clones in the sample, 82% were seen once. Germline V gene sequence: CDR1 SGHRS, CDR2 YFSETQ. V trimming: 3 bases; J trimming: 3 bases; junction bases outside the gene matches: 5. The CDR3 spans 15 residues. This TCR was sampled from a middle-aged man in good health and CMV-seronegative. The sample was PBMCs. The chain links TRBV5-1 to TRBJ2-2; 7 bases map to TRBD1. The chain's CDR3 is CASSSRQGDTGELFF. The CDR3, as DNA: TGCGCCAGCAGCTCGAGACAGGGCGACACCGGGGAGCTGTTTTTT.